The 21 T cell receptor beta chains listed next were all sequenced from one sample in a study of human T cells and chemical hapten exposure. TCRdb called the RACE reads again in MiXCR, with one record for every CDR3 protein. The table records tens of thousands of distinct CDR3 sequences, roughly a tenth of them present only once. The time point denotes: pre-sensitization, week 0. As to treatment: therapeutic diphenylcyclopropenone sensitization with weekly scalp DPC. The sample in question was whole blood, obtained in connection with sensitization to the hapten diphenylcyclopropenone (DPC). These receptors were obtained from a man aged 30 to 39 with alopecia areata. Some clones in this sample may be carry-over from other donors' samples.

This clonotype came up a few times. The chain employs TRBV6-4 and TRBJ2-6; D is unresolved. Germline CDR1 MRHNA, CDR2 SNTAGT. V was pared by 10 bases and J by 2 bases, with 9 bases between. The CDR3 has 13 amino acids. CDR3 sequence (DNA): TGTGCCATTGTGAGTGCTGGGGCCAACGTCCTGACTTTC. Protein: CAIVSAGANVLTF.

This clonotype was observed a handful of times. V usage is TRBV7-9 and J usage is TRBJ1-1; D perhaps matches TRBD1 (5 bases). Trimming cost V 0 bases and J 11 bases, with 7 bases left between them. This CDR3 region has 11 residues. CDR1 is SEHNR and CDR2 is FQNEAQ in the germline V gene (reference sequence). The CDR3 DNA sequence: TGTGCCAGCAGCTTAGCAGGGGAGGCTTTCTTT. It is translated as CASSLAGEAFF.

This CDR3 reads CASSLWRGDDEQFF. As DNA, the CDR3 is TGTGCCAGCAGTTTATGGCGGGGGGACGATGAGCAGTTCTTC. The chain has TRBV27 and TRBJ2-1, with 8 nucleotides matching TRBD2. CDR3 length: 14 residues. V lost 1 base, J lost 8 bases, and 4 bases stayed unmatched. Germline V CDR1 and CDR2: MNHEY, SMNVEV (reference sequence).

This clonotype was seen more than once but under ten times. The chain recombines TRBV20-1 with TRBJ2-2; no clear D gene. V dropped 6 bases and J dropped 1 base, with 9 bases sitting between them. Germline V gives CDR1 DFQATT, CDR2 SNEGSKA (reference sequence). This CDR3 is built from 13 residues. This CDR3 reads CSAMTQNTGELFF. CDR3 bases: TGCAGTGCGATGACACAGAACACCGGGGAGCTGTTTTTT.

The chain has TRBV18 and TRBJ2-3; D is unclear. Per the germline V gene, CDR1 is KGHSH and CDR2 is LQKENI. The CDR3 length is 13 residues. Between the trimmed V and J ends, which lost 4 bases and 0 bases, there was a span of 5 bases. In DNA form, the CDR3 reads TGTGCCAGCTCACGCACTAGCACAGATACGCAGTATTTT. Translation gives CASSRTSTDTQYF.

This chain uses TRBV11-3 with TRBJ2-3; TRBD1 matches 8 bases. V trimming: 6 bases; J trimming: 4 bases; junction bases outside the gene matches: 6. The CDR3 spans 14 residues. Germline V CDR1 and CDR2: SGHNT, YENEEA. CDR3 loop: CASSGQGLADTQYF. The CDR3 DNA sequence: TGTGCCAGCAGTGGACAGGGTCTTGCAGATACGCAGTATTTT.

This clonotype was seen repeatedly, ten times or more. The V gene is TRBV6-2 or TRBV6-3, the J gene TRBJ2-3; 10 nucleotides line up with TRBD2. This CDR3 is 17 amino acids long. Germline V gene lookup returns CDR1 MNHEY and CDR2 SVGEGT. The V and J ends lost 6 bases and 2 bases, in that order; junction bases with no gene match: 11. CDR3 DNA: TGTGCCAGCAGCGGCACACTAGCGGGGACGGCCACAGATACGCAGTATTTT. Protein product: CASSGTLAGTATDTQYF.

This chain uses TRBV20-1 with TRBJ2-3; D call uncertain. CDR1 and CDR2 (germline): DFQATT, SNEGSKA (reference sequence). The V gene lost 2 bases and the J gene lost 2 bases, with 8 bases spanning the gap. This CDR3 comprises 13 residues. This CDR3 is CSARLQVTDTQYF. In DNA form, the CDR3 reads TGCAGTGCTAGACTCCAGGTCACAGATACGCAGTATTTT.

This clonotype was detected ten times or more. The chain couples TRBV12-3 or TRBV12-4 to TRBJ1-6, with no clear D. V was cut by 6 bases and J by 6 bases, with 12 bases left in between. This CDR3 spans 14 amino acids. CDR3 protein: CASSDEVRNSPLHF. The CDR3 DNA reads as TGTGCCAGCAGCGACGAAGTTCGTAATTCACCCCTCCACTTT.

The sample holds many counts of this clonotype. This rearrangement joins TRBV11-2 to TRBJ2-3; TRBD2 matches 7 bases. The ends lost 5 bases at V and 5 bases at J; junction bases unmatched: 10. CDR1 is SGHAT and CDR2 is FQNNGV in the germline V gene. The CDR3 contains 15 residues. This CDR3 reads CASSPYTGGGDTQYF. The CDR3 DNA reads as TGTGCCAGCAGCCCCTACACCGGCGGGGGAGATACGCAGTATTTT.

In this sample, this clonotype turned up many times. The chain recombines TRBV7-6 with TRBJ2-7; D may be TRBD1 (6 bases). This CDR3 comprises 13 residues. V lost 4 bases and J lost 7, with 14 bases in between. In germline, CDR1 is SGHVS, CDR2 FNYEAQ. The chain's CDR3 is CASSSSRGGEQYV. CDR3 bases: TGTGCCAGCAGCTCCAGCAGGGGTGGTGAGCAGTACGTC.

This clonotype was picked up many times. The chain carries TRBV5-1 and TRBJ1-2, with a tentative D call TRBD1 (5 bases). Per the germline V gene, CDR1 is SGHRS and CDR2 is YFSETQ. The CDR3 has 12 residues. Deletions cut 4 bases from V and 4 bases from J, with 8 bases between. The chain's CDR3 is CASSRDGYGYTF. In DNA, the CDR3 is TGCGCCAGCAGCAGGGACGGCTATGGCTACACCTTC.

This clonotype was seen a few times. J is TRBJ2-3 and V is TRBV28; 8 nucleotides align to TRBD1. Germline V lookup: CDR1 MDHEN, CDR2 SYDVKM. V shed 7 bases and J 5 bases; nucleotides not matched to a gene: 2. The CDR3 totals 12 residues. The DNA of the CDR3 is TGTGCCAGCACGACAGGGGTAGATACGCAGTATTTT. It codes for CASTTGVDTQYF.

This clonotype was observed many times. The chain carries TRBV7-6 and TRBJ2-1, with 7 bases lining up with TRBD1. The CDR3 covers 14 residues. With V trimmed by 3 bases and J by 7 bases, 6 bases remained unmatched. From germline, CDR1 is SGHVS and CDR2 FNYEAQ. The CDR3 nucleotides read TGTGCCAGCAGCTTGCGGACAGGCCTGAATGAGCAGTTCTTC. Amino acids: CASSLRTGLNEQFF.

The chain recombines TRBV20-1 with TRBJ2-1, with TRBD1 as a possible D gene (6 bases). There are 11 residues in the CDR3. The V gene's germline CDR1 is DFQATT and CDR2 SNEGSKA (reference sequence). The V and J ends lost 5 bases and 9 bases respectively, with 11 bases between them. CDR3 sequence: CSAQQGIEQFF. CDR3 sequence (DNA): TGCAGTGCTCAACAGGGAATTGAGCAGTTCTTC.

The chain combines TRBV29-1 with TRBJ1-1; no reliable D call. CDR1 is SQVTM and CDR2 is ANQGSEA in the germline V gene. This CDR3 is 10 amino acids long. V was pared by 6 bases and J by 6 bases, with 8 bases between. CDR3 in DNA: TGCAGCGTAGTGAGGGCTGAAGCTTTCTTT. It yields the protein CSVVRAEAFF.

The V and J genes are TRBV20-1 and TRBJ2-7; the D gene is possibly TRBD2 (6 bases). This CDR3 contains 14 residues. The germline CDR1 and CDR2 sequences are DFQATT and SNEGSKA (reference sequence). Trimming left V 2 bases short and J 1 base short, with 12 bases between. The CDR3 DNA reads as TGCAGTGCTAGAAGAGGGCGGGGATCCTACGAGCAGTACTTC. Encoded protein: CSARRGRGSYEQYF.

There are a few counts of this clonotype. CDR3 bases: TGTGCCAGCAGTTACAGGTCCTCTAACGGCAATCAGCCCCAGCATTTT. The encoded protein is CASSYRSSNGNQPQHF. The chain combines TRBV6-6 with TRBJ1-5; unclear D gene. Trimming stripped 2 bases from V and 2 bases from J, with 13 bases between. CDR1 is MNHNY and CDR2 is SVGAGI in the germline V gene (reference sequence). This CDR3 region has 16 residues.

The chain employs TRBV7-7 and TRBJ2-3; unclear D gene. CDR1 is SSHAT, CDR2 FNYEAQ, per germline (reference sequence). This CDR3 is 14 amino acids long. The ends were cut back, 5 bases at V and 0 bases at J, with 9 bases in the middle. The CDR3 spells CASSPALSTDTQYF. CDR3 bases: TGTGCCAGCAGCCCAGCCCTCAGCACAGATACGCAGTATTTT.

In this sample, this clonotype turned up many times. J is TRBJ2-5 and V is TRBV1; the D call of TRBD2 is as the table states it, not checked on the DNA. TRBV1 is an annotated pseudogene. The CDR3 has 16 residues. In DNA, the CDR3 is TGCACCAGCAGCCCGCGGTCTAGCGGGAGTCAAGAGACCCAGTACTTC. Its translation: CTSSPRSSGSQETQYF.

This clonotype was seen only a few times. The V gene is TRBV7-2, the J gene TRBJ1-4; 7 nucleotides line up with TRBD1. The ends lost 5 bases at V and 2 bases at J; junction bases unmatched: 5. CDR1 SGHTA and CDR2 FQGNSA come from the germline V gene. The CDR3 extends over 15 amino acids. The CDR3 sequence: CASSVDRATNEKLFF. CDR3 sequence (DNA): TGTGCCAGCAGCGTAGACAGGGCGACTAATGAAAAACTGTTTTTT.